Reported below is one TCR beta chain. Antigen unknown. This entry comes from a study of cytomegalovirus exposure and HLA in healthy donors. Broader study findings: There were some public TCRs occurring in many donors, but most TCR sequences were rare. In most subjects, TCR beta sequences reportedly gave accurate predictions of HLA-A and HLA-B alleles.

Healthy individuals who donated bone marrow served as the donors. This CDR3 contains 15 residues. The ends lost 2 bases at V and 4 bases at J; junction bases unmatched: 6. Germline V gene lookup returns CDR1 SGHDT and CDR2 YYEEEE. A multiplex PCR was run with 60 Vbeta primers and 13 Jbeta primers. In the original analysis: Roughly 10 million shared chains were among roughly 81 million unique TCR beta chains counted in a later analysis. Profiled with immunoSEQ multiplex PCR; TCRdb holds only in-frame clones, not every one. V and J calls and clone size are those listed in that table; D and trimming were worked out from the DNA. The table lists about 160,000 clones, around 80% of them singletons, with approximately 2.4% in the top ten.

The rearrangement uses TRBV5-6 and TRBJ1-5; 7 nucleotides match TRBD1. The source material was PBMCs. This clonotype originated in a male donor in good health and CMV-seronegative. The CDR3 sequence: CASSFGQEPNQPQHF. CDR3 DNA sequence: TGTGCCAGCAGCTTCGGACAGGAGCCTAATCAGCCCCAGCATTTT.